This TCR beta chain was profiled in a study of vaccination effects on CD4 cells after COVID-19. CDR1 is KGHSH and CDR2 is LQKENI in the germline V gene. The ends lost 6 bases at V and 5 bases at J; junction bases unmatched: 14. CDR3 length equals 18 residues. Profiling relied on immunoSEQ multiplex PCR, and the TCRdb table lists in-frame clones only, not all of them. Among fewer than 35,000 clones listed, around 75% were seen once. On this clone: Its antigen is as yet unknown.

Viral peptide pools were used in the ViraFEST assay to expand antigen-specific CD4+ T cells, and sequencing came afterward. It was after approximately 11 days of culture that CD4+ T cells were isolated. Every participant took two doses of the BNT162b2 or mRNA-1273 vaccine. Replacing half the medium with IL-2 medium was done on days 3 and 7. The sample consisted of CD4+ T cells from PBMCs cultured with HCoV-229E spike peptides, taken after COVID-19 vaccination. This rearrangement joins TRBV18 to TRBJ2-1; 12 nucleotides line up with TRBD1. This TCR derives from a human donor who received a COVID-19 vaccine. CDR3 region: CASSSKAPGQGANNEQFF. The CDR3 DNA reads TGTGCCAGCTCTTCAAAAGCCCCGGGACAGGGGGCCAACAATGAGCAGTTCTTC.